This paragraph covers one T cell receptor beta chain sequence. These data come from a study of blood T cell repertoires in COVID-19. At the level of the study: The cDNA or gDNA used as material had been derived from T cells, B-cell-depleted T cells, or PBMCs.

Assay: immunoSEQ multiplex PCR; the TCRdb copy retains only in-frame clones and omits some. The table records some 200,000 clones, roughly nine tenths of them present only once. This CDR3 has 16 residues. Germline CDR1 reads KGHSH; CDR2 reads LQKENI. V dropped 0 bases and J dropped 4; count of bases not matched to a gene: 4. Seattle participants joined during active infection and were tracked over time. The sequenced sample consisted of peripheral blood. This chain connects TRBV18 to TRBJ2-1, with 9 bases that match TRBD2. The TCR originated in a woman in her fifties or sixties with COVID-19, enrolled during active disease. The CDR3 here is CASSPPGLAGYNEQFF. CDR3 in DNA: TGTGCCAGCTCACCACCGGGTCTAGCGGGGTACAATGAGCAGTTCTTC.